These 30 T cell receptor beta chains were sequenced from one sample in a study of T-cell memory formation after mild COVID-19. A single record per CDR3 protein comes from TCRdb applying MiXCR to the 5' RACE reads. The sample holds about 410,000 distinct CDR3 sequences, about a sixth seen once. Sequencing input: PBMCs or a T cell subset sorted from them (not recorded which). The receptors shown here come from a man between 18 and 29 years old who had mild COVID-19 (a few samples of this study predate the infection). Cell type and time point are not known.

This clonotype was counted between two and nine times. V is TRBV2 and J is TRBJ1-2, with D perhaps matching TRBD1 (6 bases). The CDR3 is made up of 12 amino acids. Germline V gene lookup returns CDR1 SNHLY and CDR2 FYNNEI. The V end was cut by 5 bases, the J end by 6 bases, with 10 bases between. CDR3 sequence: CASSYRAHGYTF. DNA of the CDR3: TGTGCCAGCAGTTACAGGGCGCATGGCTACACCTTC.

This chain links TRBV12-3 or TRBV12-4 with TRBJ1-1; D not resolved. V dropped 6 bases and J dropped 8 bases, with 19 bases sitting between them. This CDR3 is 14 amino acids long. CDR3 loop: CASRESGSPREAFF. In nucleotides, the CDR3 is TGTGCCAGCAGGGAAAGTGGCTCCCCTCGGGAAGCTTTCTTT.

In its sample, this clonotype was seen a few times. The V call is TRBV27, the J call TRBJ1-1, with TRBD1 as a possible D gene (6 bases). V dropped 5 bases and J dropped 3 bases, with 16 bases sitting between them. CDR1 and CDR2 (germline): MNHEY, SMNVEV (reference sequence). The CDR3 extends over 15 amino acids. The CDR3: CASSRGWGPDTEAFF. CDR3 DNA: TGTGCCAGCAGTCGGGGTTGGGGGCCCGACACTGAAGCTTTCTTT.

This clonotype came up a few times. The chain carries TRBV6-5 and TRBJ1-2; no firm D call. There are 15 residues in the CDR3. CDR1 is MNHEY and CDR2 is SVGAGI in the germline V gene. The ends were cut back, 0 bases at V and 6 bases at J, with 14 bases in the middle. Here the CDR3 reads CASSYSLTGFNGYTF. For the CDR3, the DNA is TGTGCCAGCAGTTACTCTCTCACCGGATTTAATGGCTACACCTTC.

This clonotype was seen only a few times. V is TRBV7-2 and J is TRBJ2-5; TRBD1 matches 8 bases. J gave up 4 bases and V 1 base, and 5 bases lay outside the gene matches. CDR3 length equals 15 residues. Germline values: CDR1 SGHTA, CDR2 FQGNSA. CDR3: CASSLEDRARETQYF. The CDR3 DNA follows: TGTGCCAGCAGCTTAGAGGACAGGGCTCGAGAGACCCAGTACTTC.

The genes are TRBV6-2 or TRBV6-3 and TRBJ2-1, with D unclear. Germline CDR1 is MNHEY and CDR2 is SVGEGT. Trimming left V 6 bases short and J 4 bases short, with 7 bases between. The CDR3 spans 12 residues. The CDR3: CASRPGYNEQFF. Here the CDR3 DNA reads TGTGCCAGCAGACCCGGTTACAATGAGCAGTTCTTC.

This chain links TRBV6-6 with TRBJ1-2; unclear D gene. This CDR3 has 13 residues. V was pared by 8 bases and J by 4 bases, with 14 bases between. Per the germline V gene, CDR1 is MNHNY and CDR2 is SVGAGI (reference sequence). The CDR3 sequence: CASGGWPSYGYTF. The CDR3 DNA reads TGTGCCAGCGGCGGGTGGCCGAGCTATGGCTACACCTTC.

J is TRBJ2-1 and V is TRBV7-7; no clear D gene. Germline V gene sequence: CDR1 SSHAT, CDR2 FNYEAQ (reference sequence). Trimming stripped 2 bases from V and 8 bases from J, with 16 bases between. This CDR3 is built from 15 residues. The CDR3 DNA is TGTGCCAGCAGCTTAAACCAGAATGAGAATGATGAGCAGTTCTTC. This translates into CASSLNQNENDEQFF. Full variable domain (missing parts from reference TRBV7-7 and TRBJ2-1): GAGVSQSPRYKVTKRGQDVTLRCDPISSHATLYWYQQALGQGPEFLTYFNYEAQPDKSGLPSDRFSAERPEGSISTLTIQRTEQRDSAMYRCASSLNQNENDEQFFGPGTRLTVL.

The V and J genes are TRBV19 and TRBJ2-5; 9 nucleotides agree with TRBD2. CDR1 is LNHDA, CDR2 SQIVND, per germline (reference sequence). V shed 5 bases and J 2 bases; nucleotides not matched to a gene: 6. CDR3 length equals 15 residues. Here the CDR3 reads CASSRVAGEQETQYF. CDR3 in DNA: TGTGCCAGTAGTCGGGTAGCGGGGGAACAAGAGACCCAGTACTTC.

The rearrangement joins TRBV14 to TRBJ1-1; no firm D call. Germline CDR1 and CDR2: SGHDN and FVKESK. The CDR3 sequence is 15 residues long. V was clipped by 1 base and J by 1 base, with 10 bases between them. The CDR3 here is CASSQVDGSNTEAFF. The CDR3 DNA is TGTGCCAGCAGCCAAGTCGACGGGTCGAACACTGAAGCTTTCTTT.

The chain employs TRBV4-3 and TRBJ1-2, with no clear D. CDR3 length equals 15 residues. V dropped 0 bases and J dropped 3 bases, with 11 bases sitting between them. CDR1 is LGHNA and CDR2 is YSLEER in the germline V gene. CDR3 coding DNA: TGCGCCAGCAGCCAAGATAGTGATGCCCACTATGGCTACACCTTC. Its translation is CASSQDSDAHYGYTF.

Only a few counts were recorded for this clonotype. The rearrangement uses TRBV15 and TRBJ1-1; D is unresolved. Germline assignment: CDR1 LNHNV and CDR2 YYDKDF (reference sequence). V lost 0 bases and J 1 base, leaving 6 bases between the germline ends. This CDR3 has 14 amino acids. CDR3 residues: CATSRERENTEAFF. The DNA for the CDR3 is TGTGCCACCAGCAGAGAACGAGAGAACACTGAAGCTTTCTTT.

In regard to this clonotype: At one end the junction does not follow the germline gene, possibly because of a read error. The chain links TRBV9 to TRBJ2-1, with D possibly being TRBD1 or TRBD2 (6 bases each). CDR1 and CDR2 from the germline V gene are SGDLS and YYNGEE. CDR3 length: 18 residues. The CDR3 DNA reads TGTGCAAGCAGCCCCCGAGGGGGGACACGAGATTCCTACAATGAGCAGTTCTTC. This gives the protein CASSPRGGTRDSYNEQFF.

This chain joins TRBV6-1 and TRBJ2-5, with TRBD1 identical over 9 bases. V shed 1 base and J 3 bases; nucleotides not matched to a gene: 9. The CDR3 runs 17 residues. In germline, CDR1 is MNHNS, CDR2 SASEGT. The CDR3 region has the DNA TGTGCCAGCAGTGAAGGGGGACAGGGAGGTGCAGAAGAGACCCAGTACTTC. Residues: CASSEGGQGGAEETQYF.

The chain combines TRBV20-1 with TRBJ1-2, with a tentative D call TRBD1 (6 bases). The CDR3 contains 13 residues. V lost 0 bases to trimming and J lost 10 bases, with 15 bases between them. CDR1 is DFQATT, CDR2 SNEGSKA, per germline (reference sequence). CDR3 amino acids: CSARDTGTRSYTF. The CDR3, as DNA: TGCAGTGCTAGAGATACCGGGACAAGATCCTACACCTTC.

This clonotype was seen at least ten times. The V call is TRBV2, the J call TRBJ1-5; D call uncertain. Germline CDR1 is SNHLY and CDR2 is FYNNEI. The V gene lost 7 bases and the J gene lost 12 bases, with 22 bases spanning the gap. CDR3 length equals 14 residues. Written as DNA, the CDR3 is TGTGCCAGCATGAGTGGAATAACTGCTGGCTTCCAGCATTTT. Its translation is CASMSGITAGFQHF.

A few counts support this clonotype. CDR3 sequence reads: CASRRAIITDTQYF. Here the CDR3 DNA reads TGTGCCAGCAGGCGGGCCATCATCACAGATACGCAGTATTTT. V and J are TRBV7-9 and TRBJ2-3; D may be TRBD2 (5 bases). V lost 6 bases, J lost 2 bases, and 12 bases lay in between. This CDR3 is 14 amino acids long. Germline assignment: CDR1 SEHNR and CDR2 FQNEAQ (reference sequence).

This chain uses TRBV2 with TRBJ1-4, with a possible D match to TRBD1 (6 bases). Trimming took off 2 bases at V and 0 bases at J, with 13 bases between the two ends. The CDR3 is 17 residues long. In germline, CDR1 is SNHLY, CDR2 FYNNEI. CDR3 in amino acids: CASSERGGLATNEKLFF. The CDR3 DNA follows: TGTGCCAGCAGTGAACGAGGGGGATTGGCAACTAATGAAAAACTGTTTTTT.

V and J are TRBV9 and TRBJ2-2, with D tentatively TRBD1 (6 bases). Germline CDR1 is SGDLS and CDR2 is YYNGEE. The V and J ends lost 4 bases and 0 bases respectively, with 13 bases between them. The CDR3 covers 16 residues. CDR3 coding DNA: TGTGCCAGCAGCCGAGGGACATCTCCGAACACCGGGGAGCTGTTTTTT. Its translation is CASSRGTSPNTGELFF. The full variable domain, in which reference TRBV9 and TRBJ2-2 provide the parts outside the CDR3, is DSGVTQTPKHLITATGQRVTLRCSPRSGDLSVYWYQQSLDQGLQFLIQYYNGEERAKGNILERFSAQQFPDLHSELNLSSLELGDSALYFCASSRGTSPNTGELFFGEGSRLTVL.

The chain recombines TRBV7-9 with TRBJ2-5; no reliable D call. Germline lookup yields CDR1 SEHNR and CDR2 FQNEAQ (reference sequence). The CDR3 is made up of 15 amino acids. V shed 5 bases and J shed 2 bases, with 15 bases lying between them. The CDR3 DNA follows: TGTGCCAGCAGCCCGCCTATAGGGTTACAAGAGACCCAGTACTTC. As protein: CASSPPIGLQETQYF.

This clonotype was seen a few times. The chain is built from TRBV12-3 or TRBV12-4 and TRBJ2-2; TRBD2 matches at 13 bases. The CDR3 extends over 22 amino acids. With V trimmed by 6 bases and J by 4 bases, 23 bases remained unmatched. This CDR3 reads CASSHKPRFRTSGGESTGELFF. CDR3 nucleotides: TGTGCCAGCAGCCACAAACCCCGGTTTAGGACTAGCGGGGGTGAATCCACCGGGGAGCTGTTTTTT.

This clonotype has ten or more counts. The chain joins TRBV7-2 to TRBJ2-7; TRBD1 aligns across 10 bases. CDR1 and CDR2 (germline): SGHTA, FQGNSA. V shed 3 bases, J shed 6 bases, and the junction held 5 bases outside the gene matches. There are 14 residues in the CDR3. For the CDR3, the DNA is TGTGCCAGCAGCTTGGGACAGGGGTTGGGCGAGCAGTACGTC. Translation gives CASSLGQGLGEQYV.

This clonotype was observed a handful of times. The V gene is TRBV20-1, the J gene TRBJ2-1; possibly TRBD1 or TRBD2 for D (6 bases each). Trimming cost V 5 bases and J 0 bases, with 14 bases left between them. Per the germline V gene, CDR1 is DFQATT and CDR2 is SNEGSKA (reference sequence). The CDR3 runs 15 residues. The CDR3 sequence: CSASHREDSYNEQFF. The CDR3 bases are TGCAGTGCTTCGCACAGGGAGGACTCCTACAATGAGCAGTTCTTC.

This clonotype was observed a handful of times. The gene calls are TRBV2 and TRBJ2-2; 8 nucleotides agree with TRBD1. Germline CDR1 is SNHLY and CDR2 is FYNNEI. V was pared by 6 bases and J by 5 bases, with 8 bases of the junction left unmatched. The CDR3 covers 15 residues. The CDR3 bases are TGTGCCAGCAGCTTGGGACAGGTTCGAACCGGGGAGCTGTTTTTT. It codes for CASSLGQVRTGELFF.

The J gene is TRBJ1-1, the V gene TRBV12-3 or TRBV12-4; a weak D match, TRBD1 (6 bases). There are 13 residues in the CDR3. The V end was cut by 5 bases, the J end by 5 bases, with 12 bases between. CDR3 amino acids: CASSETGWTEAFF. In DNA form, the CDR3 reads TGTGCCAGCAGTGAAACAGGGTGGACTGAAGCTTTCTTT.

This clonotype turned up a few times. V and J are TRBV12-3 or TRBV12-4 and TRBJ1-5, with a tentative D call TRBD1 (6 bases). The CDR3 sequence is 14 residues long. V lost 4 bases and J 4 bases, leaving 11 bases between the germline ends. CDR3 residues: CASSSQGDNQPQHF. In nucleotides, the CDR3 is TGTGCCAGCAGTTCACAGGGTGATAATCAGCCCCAGCATTTT.

This clonotype occurred a few times. A much larger clone is a single base away; this may be a read error. V gene TRBV12-3 or TRBV12-4 combines with J gene TRBJ1-6; 7 positions agree with TRBD1. The CDR3 is made up of 13 amino acids. In DNA, the CDR3 is TGTGCCAGCAGTGTAACAGGGGAATCACCCCTCAACTTT. It encodes CASSVTGESPLNF.

This clonotype was seen only a few times. V is TRBV6-5 and J is TRBJ1-2, with 11 bases identical to TRBD1. The CDR3 covers 15 residues. Unmatched junction bases numbered 6, after V lost 5 bases and J lost 4 bases. CDR1 and CDR2 from the germline V gene are MNHEY and SVGAGI. The CDR3 bases are TGTGCCAGCAGTCCCGGACAGGGGGCTGCCTATGGCTACACCTTC. The encoded protein is CASSPGQGAAYGYTF.

The V call is TRBV12-3 or TRBV12-4, the J call TRBJ2-1; tentative D call: TRBD2 (6 bases). Trimming cost V 5 bases and J 4 bases, with 15 bases left between them. The CDR3 runs to 15 residues. CDR3: CASSNLRGLYNEQFF. Here the CDR3 DNA reads TGTGCCAGCAGTAACCTGCGGGGCTTGTACAATGAGCAGTTCTTC.

The rearrangement joins TRBV7-9 to TRBJ1-1; no firm D call. Trimming removed 2 bases from V and 1 base from J, with 8 bases in between. There are 14 residues in the CDR3. Per the germline V gene, CDR1 is SEHNR and CDR2 is FQNEAQ (reference sequence). Here the CDR3 DNA reads TGTGCCAGCAGCTTACAGGCCTCGAACACTGAAGCTTTCTTT. This codes for CASSLQASNTEAFF.